The 3 T cell receptor beta chains below all came from one sample that was sequenced in a study of blood T cell repertoires in COVID-19. Some clones are missing from TCRdb's copy, which holds only in-frame ones; the method was immunoSEQ multiplex PCR. The top ten hold roughly 3% of the sample, which has 200,000 to 250,000 clones, 85% to 90% seen once. The sample was peripheral blood. The origin of the receptors is a man aged 30 to 39 with COVID-19, enrolled during active disease.

This sequence joins TRBV30 and TRBJ2-7; 9 bases map to TRBD2. Germline values: CDR1 GTSNPN, CDR2 SVGIG (reference sequence). This CDR3 comprises 13 residues. The V and J ends lost 2 bases and 4 bases, in that order; junction bases with no gene match: 3. Here the CDR3 reads CAWSSGGRYEQYF. The CDR3 nucleotides are TGTGCCTGGAGTAGCGGGGGGAGGTACGAGCAGTACTTC.

J is TRBJ2-5 and V is TRBV2, with TRBD2 identical over 8 bases. The CDR3 loop spans 14 amino acids. V lost 5 bases and J lost 5; bases outside the gene matches: 7. The germline V gene encodes CDR1 SNHLY and CDR2 FYNNEI. CDR3 loop: CASSNAGGRETQYF. The CDR3 coding sequence is TGTGCCAGCAGTAATGCGGGAGGACGGGAGACCCAGTACTTC.

V and J are TRBV28 and TRBJ1-1; D is undetermined. V gave up 4 bases and J gave up 1 base, with 25 bases separating them. This CDR3 is built from 19 residues. From germline, CDR1 is MDHEN and CDR2 SYDVKM. The CDR3 DNA reads as TGTGCCAGCAGTTCCCCCGGTTACCTACGGGAGGGTGAGAACACTGAAGCTTTCTTT. Its protein is CASSSPGYLREGENTEAFF.